Sequencing of this T cell receptor beta chain was carried out in a study of cytomegalovirus exposure and HLA in healthy donors. Study-level results: Among TCR beta chains, those listed as cytomegalovirus-associated numbered over 150.

Amplification used 60 Vbeta primers and 13 Jbeta primers. Profiled with immunoSEQ multiplex PCR; TCRdb holds only in-frame clones, not every one. The sample gives under 250,000 clones, over 70% of which show up once; around 8.6% is in the top ten. The donors, nominally healthy at sampling, likely had unrecorded immune exposures. Details on this clone: Its antigen is unknown.

The CDR3 loop spans 13 amino acids. V dropped 7 bases and J dropped 0 bases, with 7 bases sitting between them. From germline, CDR1 is SGHVS and CDR2 FQNEAQ. The origin of this receptor is a woman aged 60 to 75 in good health and CMV-seropositive. The sequenced sample consisted of PBMCs. The chain couples TRBV7-8 to TRBJ2-1; D is unclear. As DNA, the CDR3 is TGTGCCAGCATCGAGAGCTCCTACAATGAGCAGTTCTTC. Protein sequence: CASIESSYNEQFF. Variable domain in full (rest from reference TRBV7-8 and TRBJ2-1): GAGVSQSPRYKVAKRGQDVALRCDPISGHVSLFWYQQALGQGPEFLTYFQNEAQLDKSGLPSDRFFAERPEGSVSTLKIQRTQQEDSAVYLCASIESSYNEQFFGPGTRLTVL.